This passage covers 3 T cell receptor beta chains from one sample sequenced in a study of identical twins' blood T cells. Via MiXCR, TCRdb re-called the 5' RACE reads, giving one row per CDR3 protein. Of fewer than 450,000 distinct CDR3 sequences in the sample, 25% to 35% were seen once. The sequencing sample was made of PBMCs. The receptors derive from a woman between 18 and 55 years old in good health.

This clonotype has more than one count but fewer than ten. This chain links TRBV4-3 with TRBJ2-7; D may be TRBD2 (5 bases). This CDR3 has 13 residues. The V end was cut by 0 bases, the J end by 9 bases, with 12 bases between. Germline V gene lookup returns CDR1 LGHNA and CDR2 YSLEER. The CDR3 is CASSQERRSRQYF. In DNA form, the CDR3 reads TGCGCCAGCAGCCAAGAGAGGAGGAGTAGGCAGTACTTC.

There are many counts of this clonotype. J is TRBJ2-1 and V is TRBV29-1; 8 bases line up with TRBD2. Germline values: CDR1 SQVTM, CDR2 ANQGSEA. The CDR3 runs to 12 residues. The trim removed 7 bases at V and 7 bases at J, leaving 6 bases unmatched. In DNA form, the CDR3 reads TGCAGCGCCCGGACGGGAGGGAATGAGCAGTTCTTC. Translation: CSARTGGNEQFF.

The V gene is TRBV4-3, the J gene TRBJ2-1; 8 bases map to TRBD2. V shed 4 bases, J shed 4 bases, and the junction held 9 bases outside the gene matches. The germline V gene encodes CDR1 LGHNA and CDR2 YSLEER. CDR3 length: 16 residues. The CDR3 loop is CASSPGTRNVYNEQFF. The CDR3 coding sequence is TGCGCCAGCAGCCCCGGGACTAGGAATGTATACAATGAGCAGTTCTTC.